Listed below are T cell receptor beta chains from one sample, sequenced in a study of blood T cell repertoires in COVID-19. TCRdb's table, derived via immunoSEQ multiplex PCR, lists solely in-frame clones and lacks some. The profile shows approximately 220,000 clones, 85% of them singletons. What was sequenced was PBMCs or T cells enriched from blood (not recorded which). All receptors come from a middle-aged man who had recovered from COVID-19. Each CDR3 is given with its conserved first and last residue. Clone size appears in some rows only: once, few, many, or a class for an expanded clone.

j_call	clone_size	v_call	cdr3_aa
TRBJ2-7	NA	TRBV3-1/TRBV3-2	CASSRTSGSEQYF
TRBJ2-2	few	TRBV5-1	CASSFLAGVRTGELFF
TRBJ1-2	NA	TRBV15	CATSRDEGRRSYGYTF
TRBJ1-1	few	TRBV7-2	CASSLARVGTEAFF
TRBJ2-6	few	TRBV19	CASSTTGSGANVLTF
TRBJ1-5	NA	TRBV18	CASSLRDTGQPQHF
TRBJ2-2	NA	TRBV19	CASRLLAGGLNTGELFF
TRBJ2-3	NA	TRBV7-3	CASSPVGLSTDTQYF
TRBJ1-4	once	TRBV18	CASSLTGGREKLFF
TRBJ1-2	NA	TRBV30	CAWSGQDRGQYGYTF
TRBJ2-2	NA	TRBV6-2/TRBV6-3	CASSTRQGRNTGELFF
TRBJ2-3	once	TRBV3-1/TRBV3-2	CASSQREVKDTQYF
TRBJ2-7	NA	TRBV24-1	CATSDGPGQGIHEQYF
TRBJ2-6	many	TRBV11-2	CASSLAGSGANVLTF
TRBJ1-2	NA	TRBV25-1	CASSDPSLSGGGTYGYTF
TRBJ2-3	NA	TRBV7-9	CASSLLAGKGKDTQYF
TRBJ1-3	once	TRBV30	CAWSGRAQDHGSSGNTIYF
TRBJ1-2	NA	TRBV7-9	CASSSQGTGGYTF
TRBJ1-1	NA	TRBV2	CASMGQTNTEAFF
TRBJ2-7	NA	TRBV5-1	CASSLTSGRDTYEQYF
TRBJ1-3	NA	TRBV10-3	CAISEGLSGNTIYF
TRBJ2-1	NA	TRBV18	CASSRTSGRAADYNEQFF
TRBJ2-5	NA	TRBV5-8	CASSTRTGAETQYF
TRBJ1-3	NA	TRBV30	CAWSVRRSGGNTIYF
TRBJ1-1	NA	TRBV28	CASSAPGQGAKETEAFF
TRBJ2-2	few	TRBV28	CASSLLSTANTGELFF
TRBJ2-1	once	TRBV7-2	CASSLDKAPYNEQFF
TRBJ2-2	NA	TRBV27	CASSPQGAGELFF